The 21 T cell receptor beta chains below come from one sample, sequenced in a study of CD4 T cells in relation to SARS-CoV-2 and coronaviruses. Assay: immunoSEQ multiplex PCR; the TCRdb copy retains only in-frame clones and omits some. Altogether approximately 50,000 clones are present, 90% to 95% being singletons, with the ten largest covering roughly 0.37%. The source material was naive CD4+ T cells from PBMCs. Subset: naive CD4+ T cells isolated by negative enrichment. Source of these receptors: an adult with COVID-19.

The chain recombines TRBV14 with TRBJ2-6; 9 nucleotides match TRBD1. Germline V lookup: CDR1 SGHDN, CDR2 FVKESK. The ends lost 4 bases at V and 2 bases at J; junction bases unmatched: 6. The length of the CDR3 is 17 residues. The CDR3 DNA reads as TGTGCCAGCAGCCCGGGACAGGGAAGGCCTGGGGCCAACGTCCTGACTTTC. Translation gives CASSPGQGRPGANVLTF.

On this clone itself: Germline and junction disagree at one end, which may indicate a read error. The DNA of the CDR3 is TGTGCCAGCAGTTATCGAGAGGTCAGAGTCTTC. It encodes CASSYREVRVF. The chain combines TRBV6-5 with TRBJ2-1, with D unclear. Looked up from germline, CDR1 is MNHEY and CDR2 is SVGAGI. The CDR3 covers 11 residues.

The J gene is TRBJ2-2, the V gene TRBV29-1, with D perhaps matching TRBD1 or TRBD2 (5 bases each). Germline-derived CDR1 and CDR2 are SQVTM and ANQGSEA. The CDR3 loop spans 15 amino acids. V lost 1 base, J lost 7 bases, and 16 bases lay in between. This CDR3 reads CSVEAWGSRSGELFF. The DNA of the CDR3 is TGCAGCGTTGAAGCGTGGGGGAGTCGTAGCGGGGAGCTGTTTTTT.

J is TRBJ2-7 and V is TRBV9; 10 nucleotides agree with TRBD1. The ends lost 5 bases at V and 2 bases at J; junction bases unmatched: 7. The CDR3 consists of 15 residues. Germline loops: CDR1 SGDLS, CDR2 YYNGEE. CDR3 DNA sequence: TGTGCCAGCAGGGCAGGGACAGGGGTTCCCTACGAGCAGTACTTC. The encoded protein is CASRAGTGVPYEQYF.

The CDR3 sequence is CASRVSGRYNEQFF. Here the CDR3 DNA reads TGCGCCAGCAGAGTGAGCGGGCGATACAATGAGCAGTTCTTC. The chain has TRBV23-1 and TRBJ2-1, with a weak D call TRBD2 (6 bases). TRBV23-1 falls under the ORF class, with uncertain function. Between the trimmed V and J ends, which lost 6 bases and 4 bases, there was a span of 13 bases. The CDR3 has 14 amino acids.

The chain combines TRBV5-1 with TRBJ2-2; no clear D gene. CDR3 length: 15 residues. Germline V gene data show CDR1 as SGHRS and CDR2 as YFSETQ. Trimming stripped 7 bases from V and 5 bases from J, with 18 bases between. CDR3 residues: CASLPTTRPTGELFF. CDR3 in DNA: TGCGCCAGCCTCCCAACCACGCGCCCGACCGGGGAGCTGTTTTTT.

The V and J genes are TRBV30 and TRBJ2-1; D call uncertain. V was pared by 7 bases and J by 0 bases, with 13 bases between. Germline values: CDR1 GTSNPN, CDR2 SVGIG (reference sequence). This CDR3 region has 14 residues. CDR3 DNA sequence: TGTGCCTTGATCAGGCCTAGCTCCTACAATGAGCAGTTCTTC. Translation: CALIRPSSYNEQFF.

The chain links TRBV18 to TRBJ1-5; 7 bases align to TRBD1. This CDR3 comprises 14 residues. V dropped 5 bases and J dropped 6; count of bases not matched to a gene: 7. The V gene's germline CDR1 is KGHSH and CDR2 LQKENI. CDR3: CASSSTGDGQPQHF. CDR3 DNA sequence: TGTGCCAGCTCATCTACAGGGGACGGTCAGCCCCAGCATTTT.

This chain links TRBV7-9 with TRBJ2-2; tentatively, D is TRBD1 (6 bases). With 6 bases removed from V and 11 bases from J, the gap between germline ends came to 19 bases. The CDR3 has 14 amino acids. Looked up from germline, CDR1 is SEHNR and CDR2 is FQNEAQ (reference sequence). CDR3 sequence: CASRSNPSGTELFF. CDR3 coding DNA: TGTGCCAGCAGGTCAAACCCCTCCGGGACAGAGCTGTTTTTT.

The V and J genes are TRBV7-2 and TRBJ2-5; D is perhaps TRBD1 or TRBD2 (5 bases each). The CDR3 loop spans 14 amino acids. From germline, CDR1 is SGHTA and CDR2 FQGNSA. V lost 5 bases and J lost 4, with 14 bases in between. Here the CDR3 reads CASSTTLGVETQYF. In nucleotides, the CDR3 is TGTGCCAGCAGCACGACCTTGGGGGTAGAGACCCAGTACTTC. The full variable domain, rest sourced from reference TRBV7-2 and TRBJ2-5, is GAGVSQSPSNKVTEKGKDVELRCDPISGHTALYWYRQSLGQGLEFLIYFQGNSAPDKSGLPSDRFSAERTGGSVSTLTIQRTQQEDSAVYLCASSTTLGVETQYFGPGTRLLVL.

The chain joins TRBV5-6 to TRBJ2-3; 10 nucleotides match TRBD2. This CDR3 spans 15 amino acids. Looked up from germline, CDR1 is SGHDT and CDR2 is YYEEEE. V dropped 0 bases and J dropped 3; count of bases not matched to a gene: 1. The DNA for the CDR3 is TGTGCCAGCAGCTTGGTAGCGGGAGGTACAGATACGCAGTATTTT. It encodes CASSLVAGGTDTQYF.

The chain joins TRBV7-3 to TRBJ2-3; 10 bases are shared with TRBD2. Germline CDR1 is SGHTA and CDR2 is FQGTGA. V gave up 5 bases and J gave up 5 bases; unmatched junction bases: 7. The CDR3 has 15 amino acids. The chain's CDR3 is CASSLLAGNKDTQYF. The CDR3 nucleotides are TGTGCCAGCAGCCTACTAGCGGGAAATAAAGATACGCAGTATTTT.

The gene calls are TRBV12-3 or TRBV12-4 and TRBJ2-3; D remains unclear. With 7 bases removed from V and 1 base from J, the gap between germline ends came to 6 bases. The CDR3 is 12 residues long. The chain's CDR3 is CASTLRTDTQYF. CDR3 in DNA: TGTGCCAGCACCCTCCGCACAGATACGCAGTATTTT.

This chain joins TRBV28 and TRBJ2-2, with TRBD1 matching 9 bases. The CDR3 consists of 15 residues. CDR1 and CDR2 from the germline V gene are MDHEN and SYDVKM. With V trimmed by 6 bases and J by 6 bases, 8 bases remained unmatched. The CDR3 reads CASRRTGEGAGELFF. CDR3 nucleotide sequence: TGTGCCAGCAGACGGACAGGGGAAGGCGCCGGGGAGCTGTTTTTT.

The genes are TRBV5-4 and TRBJ2-5; 11 nucleotides match TRBD2. The CDR3 is made up of 18 amino acids. Germline V gene lookup returns CDR1 SGHNT and CDR2 YYREEE (reference sequence). Trimming at V came to 2 bases and at J to 5 bases, leaving 14 bases not matched to a gene. As DNA, the CDR3 is TGTGCCAGCAGCTTTTATTTTAGCGGGAGGGCCCTCCTGGAGACCCAGTACTTC. Its translation: CASSFYFSGRALLETQYF.

The CDR3 region is CASSLQGNTGELFF. The CDR3 bases are TGTGCCAGCAGCCTACAGGGGAACACCGGGGAGCTGTTTTTT. The J gene is TRBJ2-2, the V gene TRBV6-5; D is perhaps TRBD1 (6 bases). Germline-derived CDR1 and CDR2 are MNHEY and SVGAGI. V shed 6 bases and J shed 1 base, with 9 bases lying between them. This CDR3 region has 14 residues.

The chain links TRBV6-5 to TRBJ1-5; D call uncertain. The CDR3 length is 12 residues. V was cut by 8 bases and J by 3 bases, with 8 bases left in between. The germline V gene encodes CDR1 MNHEY and CDR2 SVGAGI. CDR3 region: CASGKHNQPQHF. CDR3 bases: TGTGCCAGCGGAAAGCACAATCAGCCCCAGCATTTT.

This clone was recorded once. This chain uses TRBV19 with TRBJ2-1; the D gene is possibly TRBD2 (6 bases). The CDR3 covers 15 residues. V shed 4 bases and J shed 6 bases, with 16 bases lying between them. Per the germline V gene, CDR1 is LNHDA and CDR2 is SQIVND (reference sequence). CDR3 nucleotide sequence: TGTGCCAGTAGTAGGACCGGGACTCCCGTCAATGAGCAGTTCTTC. This encodes CASSRTGTPVNEQFF.

A remark on this clone: Its ends do not fully match the called genes, so a read error is possible. The CDR3 DNA follows: TGTGCCATCAGTGTTTCGAGGGGACCTATAGAGTTC. Its protein is CAISVSRGPIEF. The chain employs TRBV10-3 and TRBJ2-7; either TRBD1 or TRBD2 may supply D (5 bases each). The CDR3 is made up of 12 amino acids. Germline V gives CDR1 ENHRY, CDR2 SYGVKD.

V usage is TRBV2 and J usage is TRBJ2-7, with a possible D match to TRBD2 (6 bases). V lost 7 bases, J lost 1 base, and 17 bases lay in between. Germline V gene sequence: CDR1 SNHLY, CDR2 FYNNEI. This CDR3 region has 15 residues. The CDR3 DNA reads as TGTGCCAGCATAGGAGGGAGCTCCCCGTCCTACGAGCAGTACTTC. Its protein product is CASIGGSSPSYEQYF.

The genes are TRBV23-1 and TRBJ1-4, with D unresolved. TRBV23-1 falls under the ORF class, with uncertain function. The CDR3 has 13 amino acids. V lost 4 bases to trimming and J lost 7 bases, with 10 bases between them. The CDR3 bases are TGCGCCAGCAGTCGAGTCAGGAGTGAAAAACTGTTTTTT. It codes for CASSRVRSEKLFF.